The T cell receptor beta chain described here comes from a study of blood T cell repertoires in COVID-19. Study at large: Whether acute or convalescent, the COVID-19 samples came from the United States, Italy and Spain. The analysed material was cDNA or gDNA that came from T cells, B-cell-depleted T cells, or PBMCs.

J was trimmed by 1 base and V by 1 base; bases with no gene match: 4. Germline V gene sequence: CDR1 MGHRA, CDR2 YSYEKL. CDR3 size: 17 residues. Sequencing used immunoSEQ multiplex PCR; TCRdb keeps in-frame clones, though not all of them. The table has roughly 61,000 clones, 80% to 95% seen once. The sample taken for sequencing was peripheral blood. The origin of this receptor is an elderly man with acute or convalescent COVID-19. The chain has TRBV4-1 and TRBJ1-3; 10 bases map to TRBD1. The CDR3 nucleotides are TGCGCCAGCAGCCAAGCGGACAGGGGGTTATCTGGAAACACCATATATTTT. Protein: CASSQADRGLSGNTIYF.